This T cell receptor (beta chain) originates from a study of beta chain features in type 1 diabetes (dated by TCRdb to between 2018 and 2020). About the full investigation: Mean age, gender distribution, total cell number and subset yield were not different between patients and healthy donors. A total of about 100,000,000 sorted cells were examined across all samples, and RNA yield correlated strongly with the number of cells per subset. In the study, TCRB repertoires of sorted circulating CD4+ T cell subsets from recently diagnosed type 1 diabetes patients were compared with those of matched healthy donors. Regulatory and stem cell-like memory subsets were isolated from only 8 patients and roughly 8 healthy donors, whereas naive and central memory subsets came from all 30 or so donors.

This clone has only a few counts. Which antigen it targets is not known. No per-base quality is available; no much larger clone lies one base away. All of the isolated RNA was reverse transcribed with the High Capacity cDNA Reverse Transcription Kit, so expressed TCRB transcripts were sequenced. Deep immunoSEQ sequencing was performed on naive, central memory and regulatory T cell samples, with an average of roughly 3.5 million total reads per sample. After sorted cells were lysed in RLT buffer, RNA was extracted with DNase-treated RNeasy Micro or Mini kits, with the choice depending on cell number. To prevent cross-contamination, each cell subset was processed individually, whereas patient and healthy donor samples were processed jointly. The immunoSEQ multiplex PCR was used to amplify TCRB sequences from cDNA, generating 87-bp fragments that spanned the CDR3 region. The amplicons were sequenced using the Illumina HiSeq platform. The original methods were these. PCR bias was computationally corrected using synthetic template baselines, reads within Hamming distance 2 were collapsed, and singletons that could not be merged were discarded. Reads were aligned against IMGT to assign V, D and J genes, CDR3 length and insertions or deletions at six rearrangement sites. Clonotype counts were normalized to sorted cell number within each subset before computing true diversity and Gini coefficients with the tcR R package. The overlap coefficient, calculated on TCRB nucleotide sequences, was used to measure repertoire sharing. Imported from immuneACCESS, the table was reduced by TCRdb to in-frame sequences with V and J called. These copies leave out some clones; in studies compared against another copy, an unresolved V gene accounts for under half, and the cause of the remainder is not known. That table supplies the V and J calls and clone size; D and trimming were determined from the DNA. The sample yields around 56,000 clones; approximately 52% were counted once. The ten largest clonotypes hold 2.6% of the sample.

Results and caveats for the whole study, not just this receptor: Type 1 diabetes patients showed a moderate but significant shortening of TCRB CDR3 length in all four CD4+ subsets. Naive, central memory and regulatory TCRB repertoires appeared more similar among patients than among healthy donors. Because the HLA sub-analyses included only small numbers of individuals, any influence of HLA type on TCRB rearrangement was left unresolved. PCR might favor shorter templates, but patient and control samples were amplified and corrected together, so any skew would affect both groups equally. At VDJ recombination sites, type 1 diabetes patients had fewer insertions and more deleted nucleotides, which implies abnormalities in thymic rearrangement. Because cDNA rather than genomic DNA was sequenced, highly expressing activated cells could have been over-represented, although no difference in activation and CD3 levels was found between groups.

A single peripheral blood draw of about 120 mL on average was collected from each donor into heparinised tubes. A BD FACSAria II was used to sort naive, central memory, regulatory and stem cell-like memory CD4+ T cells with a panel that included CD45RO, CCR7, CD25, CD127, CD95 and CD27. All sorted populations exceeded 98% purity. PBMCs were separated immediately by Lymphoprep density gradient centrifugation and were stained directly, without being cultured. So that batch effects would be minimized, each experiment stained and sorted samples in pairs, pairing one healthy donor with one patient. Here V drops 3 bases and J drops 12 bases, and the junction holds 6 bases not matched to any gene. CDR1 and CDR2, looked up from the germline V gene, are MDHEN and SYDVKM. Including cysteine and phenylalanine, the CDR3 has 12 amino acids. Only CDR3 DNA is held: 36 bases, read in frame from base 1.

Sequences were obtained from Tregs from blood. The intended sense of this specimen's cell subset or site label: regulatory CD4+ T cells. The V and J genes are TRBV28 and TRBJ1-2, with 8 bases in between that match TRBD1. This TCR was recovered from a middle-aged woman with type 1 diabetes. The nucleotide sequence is TGTGCCAGCAGTTTGGGTCAGGGGGCCAACACCTTC. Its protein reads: CASSLGQGANTF.